Following are 27 T cell receptor beta chains from one sample sequenced in a study of blood T cells in healthy people across ages. Using a J-beta primer mix together with a sample-barcoded 5' primer, a second PCR was run for about 6 to 12 cycles. TCRdb itself ran the 5' RACE reads through MiXCR, one entry per CDR3 protein. The sample shows about 1.1 million distinct CDR3 sequences, around two fifths of them seen only once. Sequencing used blood. Receptors originate from a man aged 18-30 years in good health.

The chain recombines TRBV5-1 with TRBJ1-4; a possible D gene is TRBD1 (5 bases). Per germline, CDR1 SGHRS and CDR2 YFSETQ. V was shortened by 4 bases and J by 4 bases, with 11 bases between the two germline ends. The CDR3 length is 14 residues. The CDR3 sequence is CASSPDSYNEKLFF. The CDR3 DNA is TGCGCCAGCAGCCCAGACAGCTATAATGAAAAACTGTTTTTT.

This clonotype was detected only once. The chain employs TRBV7-8 and TRBJ2-5; TRBD1 might be the D (5 bases). Germline loops: CDR1 SGHVS, CDR2 FQNEAQ. V lost 0 bases and J 11 bases, leaving 16 bases between the germline ends. The CDR3 sequence is 14 residues long. The CDR3 sequence is CASSLAGRLNEQYF. CDR3 DNA: TGTGCCAGCAGCTTAGCGGGGCGACTCAATGAGCAGTACTTC.

This rearrangement joins TRBV4-3 to TRBJ2-3; 7 nucleotides match TRBD2. The CDR3 length is 15 residues. J was trimmed by 5 bases and V by 0 bases; bases with no gene match: 5. Per germline, CDR1 LGHNA and CDR2 YSLEER. The CDR3: CASSQDGRVVDTQYF. CDR3 in DNA: TGCGCCAGCAGCCAAGATGGGAGGGTTGTAGATACGCAGTATTTT.

This clonotype was observed a handful of times. This chain connects TRBV4-1 to TRBJ2-3, with TRBD2 matching 9 bases. J gave up 2 bases and V 0 bases, and 12 bases lay outside the gene matches. The germline V gene has CDR1 MGHRA and CDR2 YSYEKL. The CDR3 contains 19 residues. CDR3 region: CASSQDGPAGGQNTDTQYF. The CDR3 nucleotides are TGCGCCAGCAGCCAAGACGGCCCAGCGGGGGGACAAAACACAGATACGCAGTATTTT.

This clonotype turned up a few times. The rearrangement uses TRBV19 and TRBJ1-5; 7 nucleotides line up with TRBD1. Germline V gene sequence: CDR1 LNHDA, CDR2 SQIVND (reference sequence). V shed 6 bases and J 5 bases; nucleotides not matched to a gene: 13. The CDR3 runs to 16 residues. Written as DNA, the CDR3 is TGTGCCAGTAGGGAGGGATCGGGGACAGTCCATCAGCCCCAGCATTTT. This codes for CASREGSGTVHQPQHF.

The V and J genes are TRBV6-2 or TRBV6-3 and TRBJ2-1; 7 nucleotides agree with TRBD1. Germline V gene data show CDR1 as MNHEY and CDR2 as SVGEGT. The V and J ends lost 6 bases and 7 bases, in that order; junction bases with no gene match: 12. The CDR3 is 15 amino acids. In nucleotides, the CDR3 is TGTGCCAGCAGCCCCAGGGGGAGCTTGGGGAATGAGCAGTTCTTC. This codes for CASSPRGSLGNEQFF.

This clonotype was picked up one time. The chain employs TRBV4-1 and TRBJ1-5; D is ambiguous. The CDR3 runs to 13 residues. Trimming removed 1 base at V and 9 bases at J, with 10 bases between. CDR1 and CDR2 from the germline V gene are MGHRA and YSYEKL. This chain's CDR3 is CASSQVRNWPQHF. For the CDR3, the DNA is TGCGCCAGCAGCCAAGTCAGGAACTGGCCCCAGCATTTT.

This chain links TRBV5-6 with TRBJ2-5; 7 bases line up with TRBD1. V dropped 0 bases and J dropped 11; count of bases not matched to a gene: 10. The CDR3 is 14 amino acids. Germline CDR1 is SGHDT and CDR2 is YYEEEE. The CDR3 region is CASSLGTGVGEQYF. The CDR3 region has the DNA TGTGCCAGCAGCTTGGGGACAGGCGTCGGTGAGCAGTACTTC.

The chain carries TRBV3-1 and TRBJ2-2; 7 nucleotides line up with TRBD1. The ends lost 4 bases at V and 6 bases at J; junction bases unmatched: 11. Germline lookup yields CDR1 LGHDT and CDR2 YNNKEL (reference sequence). The CDR3 spans 16 residues. This chain's CDR3 is CASSPEAGTVSGELFF. The CDR3 DNA reads as TGTGCCAGCAGCCCAGAGGCCGGGACAGTCTCCGGGGAGCTGTTTTTT.

This clonotype appeared a few times. This chain uses TRBV12-3 or TRBV12-4 with TRBJ1-1, with 7 bases identical to TRBD1. This CDR3 has 14 amino acids. V lost 5 bases to trimming and J lost 5 bases; unmatched junction nucleotides: 8. The CDR3 DNA sequence: TGTGCCAGCAGTATAGACCAGGGGGGGACTGAAGCTTTCTTT. Its protein product is CASSIDQGGTEAFF.

The chain carries TRBV5-1 and TRBJ1-1; no clear D. The V and J ends lost 0 bases and 4 bases respectively, with 4 bases between them. Germline CDR1 SGHRS, CDR2 YFSETQ. This CDR3 spans 12 amino acids. The CDR3 sequence: CASSLDPTEAFF. Written as DNA, the CDR3 is TGCGCCAGCAGCTTGGACCCCACTGAAGCTTTCTTT.

The table lists this clonotype with a few counts. The rearrangement uses TRBV7-7 and TRBJ2-1; the D is unclear. CDR1 SSHAT and CDR2 FNYEAQ come from the germline V gene (reference sequence). V was clipped by 1 base and J by 10 bases, with 14 bases between them. This CDR3 has 14 residues. CDR3 region: CASSLDWSSEEQFF. In DNA, the CDR3 is TGTGCCAGCAGCTTAGATTGGTCATCTGAAGAGCAGTTCTTC.

This chain links TRBV6-1 with TRBJ2-1; TRBD2 might be the D (6 bases). The germline gives CDR1 MNHNS, CDR2 SASEGT. Between the trimmed V and J ends, which lost 7 bases and 2 bases, there was a span of 15 bases. The CDR3 is 15 residues long. The CDR3 region has the DNA TGTGCCAGCACCGGAGAGGAGGGGACCTACAATGAGCAGTTCTTC. It yields the protein CASTGEEGTYNEQFF.

This clonotype was found a few times. V usage is TRBV20-1 and J usage is TRBJ2-3; TRBD2 might be the D (6 bases). CDR3 length: 16 residues. Germline-derived CDR1 and CDR2 are DFQATT and SNEGSKA (reference sequence). Trimming removed 5 bases from V and 4 bases from J, with 22 bases in between. The CDR3 region has the DNA TGCAGTGCTCCGCCAAAGGGGCGGGGTTGGTCAGATACGCAGTATTTT. Translated, it gives CSAPPKGRGWSDTQYF.

This clonotype was detected a few times. The V gene is TRBV20-1, the J gene TRBJ2-2, with TRBD2 as a possible D gene (5 bases). This CDR3 is built from 12 residues. Trimming took 5 bases from V and 3 from J, leaving 7 bases between them. The germline gives CDR1 DFQATT, CDR2 SNEGSKA (reference sequence). Here the CDR3 reads CSARGDTGELFF. DNA for the CDR3: TGCAGTGCTCGGGGTGACACCGGGGAGCTGTTTTTT.

V usage is TRBV10-3 and J usage is TRBJ1-1, with D unclear. V was shortened by 4 bases and J by 3 bases, with 9 bases between the two germline ends. Germline-derived CDR1 and CDR2 are ENHRY and SYGVKD. CDR3 size: 13 residues. CDR3 in amino acids: CAISGAGDTEAFF. The DNA for the CDR3 is TGTGCCATCAGTGGGGCCGGGGACACTGAAGCTTTCTTT.

This clonotype was counted only a few times. The CDR3 DNA reads as TGCAGTGCTACACGGACTAGCGGGGGCTTAAATGAGCAGTTCTTC. As protein: CSATRTSGGLNEQFF. V usage is TRBV20-1 and J usage is TRBJ2-1; TRBD2 matches 13 bases. This CDR3 spans 15 amino acids. J lost 7 bases, V lost 4 bases, and 7 bases had no gene match. The germline V gene encodes CDR1 DFQATT and CDR2 SNEGSKA (reference sequence).

This clonotype was recorded many times. This chain joins TRBV20-1 and TRBJ2-4; a weak D match, TRBD2 (6 bases). Trimming shortened V by 6 bases and J by 8 bases, and 26 bases separated the two germline ends. This CDR3 has 16 amino acids. Germline V gives CDR1 DFQATT, CDR2 SNEGSKA (reference sequence). For the CDR3, the DNA is TGCAGTGCCCTAGGTTACGGGAGAACCTTGAGTTACATTCAGTACTTC. Its protein product is CSALGYGRTLSYIQYF.

V usage is TRBV5-5 and J usage is TRBJ2-1, with TRBD2 matching over 14 bases. Per germline, CDR1 SGHKS and CDR2 YYEKEE (reference sequence). V shed 4 bases and J 10 bases; nucleotides not matched to a gene: 7. This CDR3 comprises 15 residues. This CDR3 is CASSAGLAGEGEQFF. In nucleotides, the CDR3 is TGTGCCAGCAGCGCGGGACTAGCGGGGGAGGGGGAGCAGTTCTTC.

The chain carries TRBV5-1 and TRBJ2-5; 10 bases are shared with TRBD2. The CDR3 extends over 19 amino acids. The V and J ends lost 4 bases and 1 base, in that order; junction bases with no gene match: 16. Germline V gives CDR1 SGHRS, CDR2 YFSETQ. This CDR3 reads CASSNFLSSGGLPQETQYF. CDR3 nucleotide sequence: TGCGCCAGCAGCAACTTCCTTTCTAGCGGGGGCCTCCCCCAAGAGACCCAGTACTTC.

V is TRBV7-3 and J is TRBJ2-7; 14 positions match TRBD2. The V gene end was trimmed by 2 bases and the J gene end by 3 bases; junction bases not matched to a gene: 6. The length of the CDR3 is 17 residues. Germline lookup yields CDR1 SGHTA and CDR2 FQGTGA. As DNA, the CDR3 is TGTGCCAGCAGCTTAGGGACTAGCGGGGGTGAGAACTACGAGCAGTACTTC. It translates to CASSLGTSGGENYEQYF.

This clonotype came up once. A much larger clone sits a single nucleotide away, making a read error possible. V and J are TRBV6-2 or TRBV6-3 and TRBJ2-7; 8 bases are a match to TRBD1. The V segment lost 5 bases and the J segment 7 bases; nucleotides outside the gene matches: 10. CDR1 and CDR2 from the germline V gene are MNHEY and SVGEGT. CDR3 length equals 14 residues. CDR3 sequence: CASSGWTGPNEQYF. CDR3 nucleotides: TGTGCCAGCAGTGGATGGACAGGGCCCAATGAGCAGTACTTC.

The chain has TRBV12-3 or TRBV12-4 and TRBJ1-1; no definite D call. This CDR3 comprises 14 residues. V gave up 6 bases and J gave up 2 bases, with 13 bases separating them. CDR3: CASSPDPFNTEAFF. The CDR3 bases are TGTGCCAGCAGCCCCGACCCCTTTAACACTGAAGCTTTCTTT.

This chain links TRBV24-1 with TRBJ2-5; a weak D match, TRBD2 (5 bases). In germline, CDR1 is KGHDR, CDR2 SFDVKD. The CDR3 consists of 13 residues. Trimming removed 5 bases at V and 7 bases at J, with 13 bases between. Here the CDR3 DNA reads TGTGCCACCAGTGCGGGCAGAGAGGGGACCCAGTACTTC. It specifies CATSAGREGTQYF.

This chain joins TRBV6-2 or TRBV6-3 and TRBJ2-1; D gene unclear. The end of the DNA fits TRBJ2-7 better, so the J call may be wrong. The CDR3 loop spans 13 amino acids. In germline, CDR1 is MNHEY, CDR2 SVGEGT. CDR3 coding DNA: TGTGCCAGCAGTTACGCTGGAATCAATGAGCAGTACTTC. It translates to CASSYAGINEQYF.

This clonotype was detected only a few times. This sequence joins TRBV5-6 and TRBJ2-5, with a possible D match to TRBD1 (5 bases). Trimming pared 2 bases from V and 11 bases from J, leaving 16 bases between. The CDR3 extends over 13 amino acids. Germline CDR1 is SGHDT and CDR2 is YYEEEE. The CDR3 loop reads CASSLRQYNEQYF. The DNA of the CDR3 is TGTGCCAGCAGCTTACGACAGTACAATGAGCAGTACTTC.

This clonotype has a handful of counts. The chain links TRBV20-1 to TRBJ1-2; the D gene is possibly TRBD1 (6 bases). Germline CDR1 is DFQATT and CDR2 is SNEGSKA (reference sequence). CDR3 length equals 13 residues. With 2 bases removed from V and 8 bases from J, the gap between germline ends came to 15 bases. The CDR3, as DNA: TGCAGTGCTAGATCCGGGGGCGCGGACGGCTACACCTTC. Its translation: CSARSGGADGYTF.